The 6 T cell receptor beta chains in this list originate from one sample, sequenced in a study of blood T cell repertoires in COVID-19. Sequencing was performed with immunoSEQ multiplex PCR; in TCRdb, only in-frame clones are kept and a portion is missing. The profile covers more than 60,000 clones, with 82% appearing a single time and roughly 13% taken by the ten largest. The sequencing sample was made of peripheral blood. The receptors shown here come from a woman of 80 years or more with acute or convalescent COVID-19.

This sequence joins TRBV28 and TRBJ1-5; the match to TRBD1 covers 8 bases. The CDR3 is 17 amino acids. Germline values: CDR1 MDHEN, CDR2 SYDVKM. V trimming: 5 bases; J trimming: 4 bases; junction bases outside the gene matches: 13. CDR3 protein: CASSQSQGQGGNQPQHF. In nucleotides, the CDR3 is TGTGCCAGCAGTCAATCGCAAGGACAGGGTGGGAATCAGCCCCAGCATTTT.

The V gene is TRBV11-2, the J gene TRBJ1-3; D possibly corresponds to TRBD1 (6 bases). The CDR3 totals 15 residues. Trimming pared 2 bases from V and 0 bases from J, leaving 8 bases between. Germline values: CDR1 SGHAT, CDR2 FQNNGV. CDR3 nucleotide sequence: TGTGCCAGCAGCTTACAGGGGAACTCTGGAAACACCATATATTTT. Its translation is CASSLQGNSGNTIYF.

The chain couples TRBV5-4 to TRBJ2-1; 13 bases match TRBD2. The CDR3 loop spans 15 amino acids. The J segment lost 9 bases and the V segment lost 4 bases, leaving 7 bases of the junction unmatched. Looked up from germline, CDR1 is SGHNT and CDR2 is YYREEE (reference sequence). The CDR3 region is CASSQRTSGSIEQFF. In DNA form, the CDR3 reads TGTGCCAGCAGCCAGCGGACTAGCGGGAGTATTGAGCAGTTCTTC.

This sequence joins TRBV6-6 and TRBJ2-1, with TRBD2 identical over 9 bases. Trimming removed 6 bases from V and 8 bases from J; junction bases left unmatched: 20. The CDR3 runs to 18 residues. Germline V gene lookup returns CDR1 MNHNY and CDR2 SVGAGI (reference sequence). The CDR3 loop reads CASSRGTSGRGGVYEQFF. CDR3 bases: TGTGCCAGCAGCCGAGGAACTAGCGGGCGAGGTGGAGTCTATGAGCAGTTCTTC.

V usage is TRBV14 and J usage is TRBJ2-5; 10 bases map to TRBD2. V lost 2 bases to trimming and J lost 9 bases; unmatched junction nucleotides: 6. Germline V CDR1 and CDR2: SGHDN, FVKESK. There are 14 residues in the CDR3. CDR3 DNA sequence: TGTGCCAGCAGCCAACTAGCGGGAGATCAGGCCCAGTACTTC. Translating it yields CASSQLAGDQAQYF.

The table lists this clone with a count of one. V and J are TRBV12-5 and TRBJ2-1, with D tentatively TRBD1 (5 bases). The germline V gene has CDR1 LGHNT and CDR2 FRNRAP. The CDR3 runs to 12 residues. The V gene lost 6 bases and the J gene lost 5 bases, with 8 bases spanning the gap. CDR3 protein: CASGRQHNEQFF. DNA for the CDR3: TGTGCTAGTGGAAGACAGCACAATGAGCAGTTCTTC.